This T cell receptor (beta chain) was captured in a study of T cell repertoires in cytomegalovirus infection. Study details: CMV infection plus the matching HLA type was flagged by public TCR beta signatures. The study's findings and limits: HLA-C-restricted, CMV-specific TCR beta clonotypes were dominant ex vivo. Summed public TCR beta family frequency identified CMV carriers bearing the relevant HLA.

A single record per CDR3 protein comes from TCRdb applying MiXCR to the reads. The table records over 150,000 distinct CDR3 sequences, approximately 15% of them present only once. Remarks on this clonotype: The antigen is unknown.

The clonotype comes from a human donor in good health (CMV status not recorded). Some clones in this sample may be carry-over from other donors' samples. Sequencing was performed on PBMCs.

The CDR3 bases are TGTGCCAGCAGCCCTTCTTTACAGTACGGTCAGCCCCAGCATTTT. Its translation is CASSPSLQYGQPQHF. V usage is TRBV3-1 and J usage is TRBJ1-5, with unresolved D. The length of the CDR3 is 15 residues. Trimming removed 4 bases from V and 6 bases from J, with 16 bases in between. Germline-derived CDR1 and CDR2 are LGHDT and YNNKEL (reference sequence).